This entry features one T cell receptor beta chain sequence. The antigen is unknown. This sample stems from a study of CD8 T cells in Susac syndrome. General study results and limits: Peak Susac CD8+ clonal expansion occurred in TEMRA cells and active patients. In total CD8+ repertoires, 15 to 20 Susac-specific public clones were found, and CD8+ TEMRA repertoires had about 5.

Random-hexamer reverse transcription was applied to about 0.45 to 1 ug RNA. The method of amplification for TCR beta CDR3 was immunoSEQ multiplex PCR, covering 54 Vbeta and 13 Jbeta. From the immunoSEQ multiplex PCR reads, TCRdb called clonotypes with MiXCR, one entry per CDR3 protein. Among approximately 74,000 distinct CDR3 sequences listed, 94% were seen once. The germline V gene has CDR1 KGHDR and CDR2 SFDVKD. This CDR3 has 14 residues. Trimming left V 0 bases short and J 4 bases short, with 8 bases between. Blood CD8+ and CD4+ T cells underwent high-throughput TCR beta sequencing. The specimen sequenced was CD8+ T cells from PBMCs. This TCR derives from a human donor with Susac syndrome. The rearrangement links TRBV24-1 to TRBJ2-5, with D uncertain. The CDR3 is CATSDLTDSETQYF. The CDR3 DNA is TGTGCCACCAGTGATTTGACGGATTCAGAGACCCAGTACTTC.